This T cell receptor (beta chain) derives from a study of identical twins. After template switching added a universal primer site, the resulting cDNA carried unique molecular identifiers. TCRdb re-called the 5' RACE reads with MiXCR, one entry per CDR3 protein. The sample has hundreds of thousands of distinct CDR3 sequences, 8% to 9% seen once. V gave up 1 base and J gave up 4 bases, with 11 bases separating them. This CDR3 is 15 amino acids long. These data are also associated with another study on yellow fever vaccine responses in identical twins.

The chain has TRBV23-1 and TRBJ1-5, with D unclear. TRBV23-1 is an ORF for which the function is uncertain. The sequenced sample consisted of memory (CD45RO+) T cells sorted from blood. This receptor was obtained from a woman in her late teens or twenties in good health. The CDR3 DNA sequence: TGCGCCAGCAGTCAATTTATACACAAAAATCAGCCCCAGCATTTT. Residues: CASSQFIHKNQPQHF.